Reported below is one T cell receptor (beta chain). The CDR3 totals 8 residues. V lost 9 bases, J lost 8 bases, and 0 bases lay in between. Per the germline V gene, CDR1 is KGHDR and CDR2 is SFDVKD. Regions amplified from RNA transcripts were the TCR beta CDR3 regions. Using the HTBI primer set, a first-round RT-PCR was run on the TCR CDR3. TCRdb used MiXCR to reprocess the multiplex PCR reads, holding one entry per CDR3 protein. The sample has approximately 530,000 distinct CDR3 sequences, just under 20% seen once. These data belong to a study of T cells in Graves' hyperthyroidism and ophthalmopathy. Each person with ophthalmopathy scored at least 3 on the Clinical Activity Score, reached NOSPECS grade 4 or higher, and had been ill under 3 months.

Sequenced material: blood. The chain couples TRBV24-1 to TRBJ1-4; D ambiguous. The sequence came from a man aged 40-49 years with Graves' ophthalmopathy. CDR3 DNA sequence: TGTGCCACCGAAAAACTGTTTTTT. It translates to CATEKLFF.